This T cell receptor (beta chain) appears in the sequencing data of a study of post-analysis software for immune sequencing data. The study, taken as a whole, reports: TRBV5-6, TRBV5-1 and TRBV20-1 were among five TRBV segments more frequent in patients than controls. Samples from a shared batch, those prepared together, strongly co-clustered by F measure.

Trimming shortened V by 1 base and J by 1 base, and 10 bases separated the two germline ends. Germline V gene lookup returns CDR1 SGHTA and CDR2 FQGNSA. The CDR3 consists of 15 residues. Turning to this clonotype: Its target is unknown.

The TCR beta cDNA libraries carried unique molecular identifiers. TCRdb called the PCR reads again in MiXCR, with one record for every CDR3 protein. This sample carries 600,000 to 750,000 distinct CDR3 sequences, around 64% of them seen once, and the ten largest clones take 11%. This receptor was identified in a girl aged 2 to 9 with multiple sclerosis. This sequence joins TRBV7-2 and TRBJ2-5; no reliable D call. Source material: blood. The CDR3 DNA sequence: TGTGCCAGCAGCTTAGTGTGGTCACCCCAAGAGACCCAGTACTTC. This sequence encodes CASSLVWSPQETQYF.